The 21 T cell receptor beta chains below all came from one sample that was sequenced in a study of cytomegalovirus exposure and HLA in healthy donors. Both 60 Vbeta primers and 13 Jbeta primers went into the PCR. Clones were read by immunoSEQ multiplex PCR, and TCRdb kept only the in-frame ones, dropping some. The top ten hold under 15% of the sample, which has 120,000 to 150,000 clones, about three quarters seen once. The sample taken for sequencing was PBMCs. The source of these receptors is a human donor in good health.

V is TRBV18 and J is TRBJ2-5; possibly TRBD2 for D (5 bases). This CDR3 contains 13 residues. Trimming took 5 bases from V and 2 from J, leaving 9 bases between them. Germline CDR1 is KGHSH and CDR2 is LQKENI. The chain's CDR3 is CASSERDQETQYF. CDR3 sequence (DNA): TGTGCCAGCTCAGAGAGGGATCAAGAGACCCAGTACTTC. Drawing the rest from reference TRBV18 and TRBJ2-5, the complete variable domain is NAGVMQNPRHLVRRRGQEARLRCSPMKGHSHVYWYRQLPEEGLKFMVYLQKENIIDESGMPKERFSAEFPKEGPSILRIQQVVRGDSAAYFCASSERDQETQYFGPGTRLLVL.

V and J are TRBV6-4 and TRBJ2-3; D gene uncertain. The CDR3 contains 16 residues. The V end was cut by 0 bases, the J end by 0 bases, with 10 bases between. CDR1 is MRHNA, CDR2 SNTAGT, per germline. In nucleotides, the CDR3 is TGTGCCAGCAGTGACTCGGCGGCCCTTAGCACAGATACGCAGTATTTT. It yields the protein CASSDSAALSTDTQYF.

The chain is built from TRBV6-5 and TRBJ2-1; D perhaps matches TRBD1 (5 bases). Germline assignment: CDR1 MNHEY and CDR2 SVGAGI. V shed 6 bases and J shed 1 base, with 10 bases lying between them. The CDR3 loop spans 14 amino acids. The chain's CDR3 is CASRGLPSYNEQFF. The CDR3 DNA follows: TGTGCCAGCAGGGGGCTCCCATCCTACAATGAGCAGTTCTTC.

The chain employs TRBV5-1 and TRBJ2-3; 9 nucleotides agree with TRBD1. J was trimmed by 4 bases and V by 4 bases; bases with no gene match: 10. Germline CDR1 is SGHRS and CDR2 is YFSETQ. CDR3 length: 16 amino acids. CDR3 nucleotides: TGCGCCAGCAGCCCTGGTGTAGGACAGGGGCCAGATACGCAGTATTTT. Translation gives CASSPGVGQGPDTQYF.

The J gene is TRBJ2-1, the V gene TRBV27; 8 positions match TRBD1. The length of the CDR3 is 14 residues. Germline values: CDR1 MNHEY, CDR2 SMNVEV (reference sequence). The trim removed 0 bases at V and 8 bases at J, leaving 3 bases unmatched. CDR3 residues: CASSLSAGGDEQFF. Written as DNA, the CDR3 is TGTGCCAGCAGTTTATCGGCAGGGGGCGATGAGCAGTTCTTC.

This clone came up once. V and J are TRBV4-1 and TRBJ1-1; 9 bases are a match to TRBD1. V dropped 1 base and J dropped 4; count of bases not matched to a gene: 4. This CDR3 has 15 residues. Germline-derived CDR1 and CDR2 are MGHRA and YSYEKL. The DNA for the CDR3 is TGCGCCAGCAGCCAAGGACAGGGGGTTGGCACTGAAGCTTTCTTT. Amino acid sequence: CASSQGQGVGTEAFF.

The V call is TRBV7-9, the J call TRBJ2-3; TRBD2 matches at 10 bases. Germline trimming cut 6 bases from V and 1 base from J; bases unmatched to any gene: 10. Germline assignment: CDR1 SEHNR and CDR2 FQNEAQ (reference sequence). This CDR3 has 17 residues. The CDR3 protein is CASRPPGLARGTDTQYF. The CDR3 DNA follows: TGTGCCAGCAGACCCCCGGGACTAGCGCGGGGCACAGATACGCAGTATTTT.

The rearrangement uses TRBV7-6 and TRBJ2-2, with TRBD1 as a possible D gene (6 bases). V shed 1 base and J shed 5 bases, with 8 bases lying between them. CDR3 size: 14 residues. Germline-derived CDR1 and CDR2 are SGHVS and FNYEAQ. CDR3 bases: TGTGCCAGCAGCTTAGACAGGGAGACCGGGGAGCTGTTTTTT. Its translation is CASSLDRETGELFF.

The chain uses TRBV7-2 and TRBJ2-7, with a tentative D call TRBD2 (6 bases). Germline loops: CDR1 SGHTA, CDR2 FQGNSA. V shed 4 bases and J shed 2 bases, with 15 bases lying between them. CDR3 length: 15 amino acids. The CDR3 nucleotides read TGTGCCAGCAGCTCGGCTCCGGGACTCGCCTACGAGCAGTACTTC. This encodes CASSSAPGLAYEQYF.

The rearrangement uses TRBV9 and TRBJ2-1; 13 positions agree with TRBD2. Germline CDR1 reads SGDLS; CDR2 reads YYNGEE. V was clipped by 3 bases and J by 5 bases; unmatched bases: 8. This CDR3 region has 17 residues. The DNA for the CDR3 is TGTGCCAGCAGCGCGGGACTAGCGGGGAAAAAAAACAATGAGCAGTTCTTC. It translates to CASSAGLAGKKNNEQFF.

The gene calls are TRBV5-1 and TRBJ1-5; tentatively, D is TRBD1 (5 bases). CDR3 length: 16 amino acids. Germline V gene lookup returns CDR1 SGHRS and CDR2 YFSETQ. V dropped 4 bases and J dropped 0 bases, with 14 bases sitting between them. The CDR3 here is CASSPGTAYSNQPQHF. The CDR3 region has the DNA TGCGCCAGCAGCCCAGGGACTGCCTATAGCAATCAGCCCCAGCATTTT.

The V gene is TRBV7-9, the J gene TRBJ2-5; 10 nucleotides agree with TRBD2. The length of the CDR3 is 17 residues. With 5 bases clipped from V and 1 base from J, the junction kept 10 bases outside the gene matches. Per the germline V gene, CDR1 is SEHNR and CDR2 is FQNEAQ (reference sequence). The CDR3 region is CASSPRLAGTLQETQYF. The CDR3 coding sequence is TGTGCCAGCAGCCCCCGACTAGCGGGCACGCTCCAAGAGACCCAGTACTTC. The full variable domain, in which reference TRBV7-9 and TRBJ2-5 provide the parts outside the CDR3, is DTGVSQNPRHKITKRGQNVTFRCDPISEHNRLYWYRQTLGQGPEFLTYFQNEAQLEKSRLLSDRFSAERPKGSFSTLEIQRTEQGDSAMYLCASSPRLAGTLQETQYFGPGTRLLVL.

J is TRBJ2-3 and V is TRBV2; maybe TRBD2 (5 bases). With 3 bases removed from V and 0 bases from J, the gap between germline ends came to 19 bases. Germline lookup yields CDR1 SNHLY and CDR2 FYNNEI. This CDR3 region has 18 residues. As DNA, the CDR3 is TGTGCCAGCAGTGATGGCCTGAGGATGACTACCAGCACAGATACGCAGTATTTT. It yields the protein CASSDGLRMTTSTDTQYF.

This sequence joins TRBV5-1 and TRBJ2-3; D uncertain. V shed 1 base and J shed 6 bases, with 9 bases lying between them. The CDR3 has 13 amino acids. Germline CDR1 and CDR2: SGHRS and YFSETQ. The CDR3 DNA reads as TGCGCCAGCAGCTTGCGGAGCGCGGATACGCAGTATTTT. This encodes CASSLRSADTQYF.

This sequence joins TRBV27 and TRBJ1-5, with 7 bases lining up with TRBD1. The germline CDR1 and CDR2 sequences are MNHEY and SMNVEV (reference sequence). The junction had 8 bases not matched to a gene; V was cut back by 3 bases and J by 6 bases. The CDR3 runs to 15 residues. The CDR3 DNA follows: TGTGCCAGCAGTTTTTTGTCAGGGGGAGTTCAGCCCCAGCATTTT. Residues: CASSFLSGGVQPQHF.

This clone has more than one count but fewer than ten. Other DNA sequences from this sample encode an identical CDR3 as well. The chain employs TRBV6-1 and TRBJ1-1; 11 nucleotides align to TRBD1. The CDR3 totals 14 residues. Trimming cost V 6 bases and J 0 bases; bases outside gene matches: 0. CDR1 is MNHNS and CDR2 is SASEGT in the germline V gene. CDR3 residues: CASRDRGLNTEAFF. The CDR3 bases are TGTGCCAGCAGGGACAGGGGGCTGAACACTGAAGCTTTCTTT.

The CDR3 loop is CASNPLIGNQPQHF. CDR3 nucleotides: TGTGCCAGCAACCCTTTGATAGGCAATCAGCCCCAGCATTTT. The gene calls are TRBV28 and TRBJ1-5; no clear D gene. Trimming pared 7 bases from V and 2 bases from J, leaving 12 bases between. Per the germline V gene, CDR1 is MDHEN and CDR2 is SYDVKM. CDR3 length: 14 amino acids.

The table lists this clone with a few counts. The chain employs TRBV2 and TRBJ2-7, with 11 nucleotides matching TRBD2. This CDR3 contains 15 residues. CDR1 and CDR2 from the germline V gene are SNHLY and FYNNEI. The junction had 11 bases not matched to a gene; V was cut back by 11 bases and J by 2 bases. CDR3 coding DNA: TGTGCCTCACGCCGGGGGACTAGCGGCACCTACGAGCAGTACTTC. This sequence encodes CASRRGTSGTYEQYF.

Note on this clone: Other nucleotide sequences from this sample produce the same CDR3. V gene TRBV19 combines with J gene TRBJ1-4; possible D gene TRBD1, 6 bases. The V gene's germline CDR1 is LNHDA and CDR2 SQIVND (reference sequence). The CDR3 consists of 17 residues. Trimming left V 5 bases short and J 6 bases short, with 22 bases between. Written as DNA, the CDR3 is TGTGCCAGTAGTCAGGGGACATCACTCAATGTTTATGAAAAACTGTTTTTT. Its protein product is CASSQGTSLNVYEKLFF. Looking up the rest from reference TRBV19 and TRBJ1-4 gives the full variable domain: DGGITQSPKYLFRKEGQNVTLSCEQNLNHDAMYWYRQDPGQGLRLIYYSQIVNDFQKGDIAEGYSVSREKKESFPLTVTSAQKNPTAFYLCASSQGTSLNVYEKLFFGSGTQLSVL.

The chain employs TRBV21-1 and TRBJ2-1; the table assigns TRBD1, which was not confirmed against the DNA. TRBV21-1 is a pseudogene. This CDR3 comprises 14 residues. CDR3 in amino acids: CARLPGQGVNEQFF. As DNA, the CDR3 is TGTGCCAGGCTCCCGGGTCAGGGTGTTAATGAGCAGTTCTTC.

J is TRBJ2-1 and V is TRBV27, with TRBD2 matching over 10 bases. The length of the CDR3 is 15 residues. Looked up from germline, CDR1 is MNHEY and CDR2 is SMNVEV (reference sequence). The trim removed 5 bases at V and 3 bases at J, leaving 4 bases unmatched. This CDR3 is CASSPSSGSYNEQFF. Written as DNA, the CDR3 is TGTGCCAGCAGTCCCTCTAGCGGGAGCTACAATGAGCAGTTCTTC.